These 29 T cell receptor beta chains originate from one sample sequenced in a study of OX40 agonist ivuxolimab in advanced cancers. Data came from immunoSEQ multiplex PCR; TCRdb stores just in-frame clones and leaves some out. Of 50,000 to 65,000 clones in the sample, 86% were seen once. Material: CD4+ or CD8+ T cells sorted from blood, obtained in a trial of the OX40 agonist ivuxolimab. The receptors come from an adult with an advanced solid tumor such as melanoma, head and neck, liver or kidney cancer.

The rearrangement joins TRBV27 to TRBJ2-1, with 7 nucleotides matching TRBD1. Germline V CDR1 and CDR2: MNHEY, SMNVEV (reference sequence). V gave up 5 bases and J gave up 9 bases; unmatched junction bases: 1. This CDR3 comprises 11 residues. The CDR3 DNA follows: TGTGCCAGCAGTCAGGGGGTTGAGCAGTTCTTC. It codes for CASSQGVEQFF.

The chain combines TRBV4-2 with TRBJ1-1; D not resolved. V was trimmed by 4 bases and J by 0 bases, leaving 15 bases between them. This CDR3 comprises 16 residues. In germline, CDR1 is LGHNA, CDR2 YNFKEQ. In DNA, the CDR3 is TGTGCCAGCAGCCCACGTCAAGGAGTTATGAACACTGAAGCTTTCTTT. Protein: CASSPRQGVMNTEAFF.

The rearrangement links TRBV6-6 to TRBJ1-1; TRBD1 is a possible D gene (6 bases). V was trimmed by 6 bases and J by 6 bases, leaving 17 bases between them. This CDR3 contains 14 residues. Looked up from germline, CDR1 is MNHNY and CDR2 is SVGAGI (reference sequence). DNA of the CDR3: TGTGCCAGCAGCTTCGCACAGGGAGGACCTGAAGCTTTCTTT. Residues: CASSFAQGGPEAFF.

The chain combines TRBV6-5 with TRBJ1-2; 9 positions agree with TRBD1. The CDR3 length is 14 residues. The junction had 5 bases not matched to a gene; V was cut back by 4 bases and J by 5 bases. Germline CDR1 MNHEY, CDR2 SVGAGI. This CDR3 is CASSSDRGVYGYTF. DNA of the CDR3: TGTGCCAGCAGTTCTGACAGGGGGGTGTATGGCTACACCTTC.

The chain carries TRBV2 and TRBJ2-3, with D uncertain. This CDR3 contains 15 residues. Trimming removed 5 bases from V and 2 bases from J, with 14 bases in between. Germline V gene data show CDR1 as SNHLY and CDR2 as FYNNEI. The chain's CDR3 is CASSLDPAYTDTQYF. The CDR3 nucleotides read TGTGCCAGCAGTCTAGATCCCGCTTACACAGATACGCAGTATTTT.

The chain employs TRBV12-1 and TRBJ2-2; the table's D call TRBD1 went unverified against the DNA. TRBV12-1 is a pseudogene locus. The CDR3 loop spans 14 amino acids. CDR3: CASSHGTARGELFF. The CDR3, as DNA: TGTGCCAGCAGCCATGGGACAGCCCGGGGGGAGCTGTTTTTT.

Notes on this clone: With a much larger clone just one base away, this may be a read error. J is TRBJ1-3 and V is TRBV9, with TRBD1 identical over 12 bases. Germline CDR1 is SGDLS and CDR2 is YYNGEE. J gave up 3 bases and V 6 bases, and 10 bases lay outside the gene matches. The CDR3 covers 17 residues. The CDR3 region has the DNA TGTGCCAGCAACGGCCGGGACAGGGGGCGTCTTGGAAACACCATATATTTT. As protein: CASNGRDRGRLGNTIYF.

The rearrangement links TRBV5-1 to TRBJ2-5; D is uncertain. The ends were cut back, 2 bases at V and 2 bases at J, with 16 bases in the middle. Germline CDR1 SGHRS, CDR2 YFSETQ. The CDR3 has 16 amino acids. CDR3 in DNA: TGCGCCAGCAGCTTCCTTTCCCCGACGTTACAAGAGACCCAGTACTTC. It translates to CASSFLSPTLQETQYF.

The chain joins TRBV5-6 to TRBJ1-1; D uncertain. The CDR3 length is 16 residues. Trimming left V 2 bases short and J 2 bases short, with 16 bases between. Germline loops: CDR1 SGHDT, CDR2 YYEEEE. CDR3 DNA sequence: TGTGCCAGCAGCTTAACCCCTCTCCCCTTAAACACTGAAGCTTTCTTT. Protein product: CASSLTPLPLNTEAFF.

The genes are TRBV15 and TRBJ2-3; D remains unclear. The germline V and J ends were trimmed by 9 bases and 2 bases, with 12 bases remaining between them. The CDR3 runs to 13 residues. CDR1 is LNHNV, CDR2 YYDKDF, per germline (reference sequence). The CDR3 DNA reads TGTGCCACTCAGGCACCTAACACAGATACGCAGTATTTT. It encodes CATQAPNTDTQYF.

The J gene is TRBJ2-7, the V gene TRBV28; 8 bases fit TRBD2. V shed 1 base and J 7 bases; nucleotides not matched to a gene: 21. Per germline, CDR1 MDHEN and CDR2 SYDVKM. There are 19 residues in the CDR3. DNA of the CDR3: TGTGCCAGCAGTTTATCGAATGAATTCAGCGGGAGCCGGGGGAGGGAGCAGTACTTC. This codes for CASSLSNEFSGSRGREQYF.

The genes are TRBV28 and TRBJ2-3; TRBD2 aligns across 9 bases. The CDR3 is 13 amino acids. Unmatched junction bases numbered 5, after V lost 6 bases and J lost 7 bases. Germline CDR1 and CDR2: MDHEN and SYDVKM. The CDR3 DNA reads TGTGCCAGCAGCACTAGCGGGCGGAATACGCAGTATTTT. It is translated as CASSTSGRNTQYF. The complete variable domain, with remaining parts taken from reference TRBV28 and TRBJ2-3, reads DVKVTQSSRYLVKRTGEKVFLECVQDMDHENMFWYRQDPGLGLRLIYFSYDVKMKEKGDIPEGYSVSREKKERFSLILESASTNQTSMYLCASSTSGRNTQYFGPGTRLTVL.

The rearrangement joins TRBV7-2 to TRBJ1-2; D not certain. CDR1 and CDR2 from the germline V gene are SGHTA and FQGNSA. The CDR3 has 12 amino acids. Trimming cost V 5 bases and J 7 bases, with 11 bases left between them. CDR3 nucleotides: TGTGCCAGCAGCCCCACGGGATCTGGCTACACCTTC. Translation: CASSPTGSGYTF.

The chain combines TRBV7-8 with TRBJ2-7; 15 positions match TRBD2. This CDR3 contains 16 residues. Germline loops: CDR1 SGHVS, CDR2 FQNEAQ. Trimming took 5 bases from V and 5 from J; bases not matched to a gene: 7. The chain's CDR3 is CASSLRTSGRGDEQYF. CDR3 coding DNA: TGTGCCAGCAGCCTTCGGACTAGCGGGAGGGGCGACGAGCAGTACTTC.

The chain couples TRBV28 to TRBJ2-7, with D perhaps matching TRBD2 (6 bases). With 7 bases removed from V and 4 bases from J, the gap between germline ends came to 14 bases. Germline loops: CDR1 MDHEN, CDR2 SYDVKM. This CDR3 spans 13 amino acids. This chain's CDR3 is CASIGSPLYEQYF. The CDR3 DNA is TGTGCCAGCATCGGGAGCCCTCTTTACGAGCAGTACTTC.

Of note for this clone: Germline is not matched at one junction end, which may reflect a read error. The rearrangement joins TRBV15 to TRBJ2-7; unclear D gene. CDR1 and CDR2 (germline): LNHNV, YYDKDF (reference sequence). This CDR3 spans 14 amino acids. This CDR3 is CATSRGQAPYERYF. The CDR3 region has the DNA TGTGCCACCAGCAGAGGGCAGGCTCCGTACGAGCGGTACTTC.

CDR3 residues: CASSWGGNQPQHF. In nucleotides, the CDR3 is TGTGCCAGCAGTTGGGGGGGAAATCAGCCCCAGCATTTT. The chain links TRBV28 to TRBJ1-5, with a possible D match to TRBD1 (5 bases). Germline V gene sequence: CDR1 MDHEN, CDR2 SYDVKM. This CDR3 region has 13 residues. Trimming stripped 4 bases from V and 4 bases from J, with 8 bases between.

This clone was counted once. The genes are TRBV4-3 and TRBJ2-1; D perhaps matches TRBD2 (7 bases). This CDR3 contains 15 residues. Germline CDR1 reads LGHNA; CDR2 reads YSLEER. V was shortened by 1 base and J by 4 bases, with 11 bases between the two germline ends. CDR3 bases: TGCGCCAGCAGCCAAGCCAGGGGAGGGTACAATGAGCAGTTCTTC. Protein: CASSQARGGYNEQFF.

Here the CDR3 DNA reads TGTGCCAGCCTCCCCGGGGGCTTTCGGAAAAATTCACCCCTCCACTTT. It specifies CASLPGGFRKNSPLHF. The V gene is TRBV2, the J gene TRBJ1-6; D perhaps matches TRBD1 (6 bases). Germline-derived CDR1 and CDR2 are SNHLY and FYNNEI. This CDR3 has 16 amino acids. The V gene lost 8 bases and the J gene lost 7 bases, with 21 bases spanning the gap.

The rearrangement uses TRBV7-8 and TRBJ1-5; no definite D call. The V and J ends lost 2 bases and 4 bases respectively, with 6 bases between them. The CDR3 is 13 amino acids. The germline V gene encodes CDR1 SGHVS and CDR2 FQNEAQ. The CDR3 DNA reads as TGTGCCAGCAGCTTACAGTCTAATCAGCCCCAGCATTTT. Encoded protein: CASSLQSNQPQHF.

This chain links TRBV19 with TRBJ2-1, with D perhaps matching TRBD2 (6 bases). The CDR3 loop spans 15 amino acids. Germline CDR1 LNHDA, CDR2 SQIVND (reference sequence). The V and J ends lost 7 bases and 10 bases respectively, with 23 bases between them. CDR3 residues: CASNGAAGLLQEQFF. Written as DNA, the CDR3 is TGTGCCAGTAATGGAGCGGCGGGACTCCTTCAGGAGCAGTTCTTC.

There are a few counts of this clone. Other nucleotide sequences from this sample produce the same CDR3. The rearrangement uses TRBV5-1 and TRBJ2-5; D gene unclear. V lost 0 bases and J 5 bases, leaving 8 bases between the germline ends. Germline V CDR1 and CDR2: SGHRS, YFSETQ. This CDR3 is built from 13 residues. CDR3 sequence reads: CASSLGARETQYF. The CDR3, as DNA: TGCGCCAGCAGCTTGGGGGCCCGCGAGACCCAGTACTTC. The full variable domain, completed using reference TRBV5-1 and TRBJ2-5, is KAGVTQTPRYLIKTRGQQVTLSCSPISGHRSVSWYQQTPGQGLQFLFEYFSETQRNKGNFPGRFSGRQFSNSRSEMNVSTLELGDSALYLCASSLGARETQYFGPGTRLLVL.

This clone appeared once. The genes are TRBV5-1 and TRBJ2-2, with 10 bases lining up with TRBD1. Looked up from germline, CDR1 is SGHRS and CDR2 is YFSETQ. V lost 3 bases to trimming and J lost 7 bases; unmatched junction nucleotides: 3. This CDR3 is 14 amino acids long. CDR3 sequence: CASSYGQGDGELFF. The CDR3 DNA reads as TGCGCCAGCAGCTACGGACAGGGGGACGGGGAGCTGTTTTTT.

The genes are TRBV29-1 and TRBJ2-2, with 8 positions matching TRBD2. The CDR3 extends over 14 amino acids. Trimming removed 7 bases from V and 0 bases from J; junction bases left unmatched: 4. Germline V gene sequence: CDR1 SQVTM, CDR2 ANQGSEA. CDR3 sequence (DNA): TGCAGCGCCGGGGGGGGAGCGAACACCGGGGAGCTGTTTTTT. As protein: CSAGGGANTGELFF.

V and J are TRBV28 and TRBJ1-2; D might be TRBD1 (5 bases). The CDR3 contains 16 residues. Germline CDR1 and CDR2: MDHEN and SYDVKM. V lost 2 bases and J lost 4, with 17 bases in between. CDR3 coding DNA: TGTGCCAGCAGTTTACGCCTTGACGGGGGAGGCTATGGCTACACCTTC. This translates into CASSLRLDGGGYGYTF.

V usage is TRBV7-9 and J usage is TRBJ2-5; 10 nucleotides agree with TRBD1. J lost 4 bases, V lost 5 bases, and 7 bases had no gene match. CDR1 and CDR2 from the germline V gene are SEHNR and FQNEAQ (reference sequence). The CDR3 has 15 residues. The CDR3 spells CASSVRQGAIETQYF. The CDR3 DNA reads as TGTGCCAGCAGCGTTCGACAGGGGGCTATAGAGACCCAGTACTTC.

The chain has TRBV6-5 and TRBJ2-1; D unresolved. CDR1 MNHEY and CDR2 SVGAGI come from the germline V gene. This CDR3 is 14 amino acids long. V was shortened by 6 bases and J by 4 bases, with 13 bases between the two germline ends. The CDR3 DNA sequence: TGTGCCAGCAGGTTACGTCCCCCTTACAATGAGCAGTTCTTC. Encoded protein: CASRLRPPYNEQFF.

Only one count was recorded for this clone. This rearrangement joins TRBV4-3 to TRBJ2-7; 9 bases are a match to TRBD1. The length of the CDR3 is 16 residues. CDR1 is LGHNA and CDR2 is YSLEER in the germline V gene. V trimming: 0 bases; J trimming: 4 bases; junction bases outside the gene matches: 7. This chain's CDR3 is CASSQETGGIYYEQYF. DNA of the CDR3: TGCGCCAGCAGCCAAGAGACAGGGGGAATATATTACGAGCAGTACTTC.

The rearrangement uses TRBV5-6 and TRBJ2-3; 7 positions match TRBD1. V lost 0 bases to trimming and J lost 0 bases; unmatched junction nucleotides: 4. The V gene's germline CDR1 is SGHDT and CDR2 YYEEEE. The CDR3 consists of 16 residues. The CDR3 loop reads CASSLGQGSSTDTQYF. Here the CDR3 DNA reads TGTGCCAGCAGCTTGGGACAGGGATCTAGCACAGATACGCAGTATTTT.